A selection of T cell receptor beta chains follows, all from one sample in a study of T cell changes during pregnancy in multiple sclerosis. Generated by immunoSEQ multiplex PCR, the TCRdb table keeps only in-frame clones and is missing some. This table holds around 32,000 clones, roughly 89% found once. The sample was CD8+ T cells from peripheral blood mononuclear cells, taken before pregnancy. The receptors were sampled from a female donor with multiple sclerosis, enrolled in a pregnancy study. The CDR3 runs from the conserved cysteine through the conserved F or W. D genes are given only for firm matches. Where a row states a size, it is once, few, many or the class of an expanded clone; other rows omit it.

cdr3_nt | cdr3_aa | d_call | j_call | v_call | clone_size
TGTGCCAGCAGCGATCGGACAGGGGGCGGCTATGGCTACACCTTC | CASSDRTGGGYGYTF | TRBD1 | TRBJ1-2 | TRBV9 | -
TGCGCCAGCAGCCGCCGGGAGGGGGCGCGTATCGAGCAGTACTTC | CASSRREGARIEQYF | - | TRBJ2-7 | TRBV4-1 | -
TGCGCCAGCAGTGAAACAGGGAGGGCCTACAATGAGCAGTTCTTC | CASSETGRAYNEQFF | - | TRBJ2-1 | TRBV10-2 | -
TGTGCCAGCAGCCCGACAGGGTCTGACTACAATGAGCAGTTCTTC | CASSPTGSDYNEQFF | TRBD1 | TRBJ2-1 | TRBV7-9 | -
TGTGCCAGCAGCTCGGACTACTATGAGCAGTTCTTC | CASSSDYYEQFF | - | TRBJ2-1 | TRBV7-8 | -
TGTGCCAGCAGTTCGGGGGGCACTAATGAAAAACTGTTTTTT | CASSSGGTNEKLFF | - | TRBJ1-4 | TRBV27 | -
TGTGCCAGCAGCCGCCTAGCGGGGGGAAACTACAATGAGCAGTTCTTC | CASSRLAGGNYNEQFF | TRBD2 | TRBJ2-1 | TRBV7-3 | -
TGTGCCAGCAGCTTAGCCCCAGGGTACAATGAGCAGTTCTTC | CASSLAPGYNEQFF | - | TRBJ2-1 | TRBV11-2 | -
TGTGCCAGCAGCCTCACGGGACATCAGTACGAGCAGTACTTC | CASSLTGHQYEQYF | - | TRBJ2-7 | TRBV7-6 | once
TGTGCCTGGAGTGACGGGTCCGACTCCTACGAGCAGTACTTC | CAWSDGSDSYEQYF | - | TRBJ2-7 | TRBV30 | -
TGTGCCAGCACCCGGACAGGGGATAACTATGGCTACACCTTC | CASTRTGDNYGYTF | TRBD1 | TRBJ1-2 | TRBV6-5 | -
TGTGCCAGCAGCTTAGGTGCGGAGGTTGTTTCACCCCTCCACTTT | CASSLGAEVVSPLHF | - | TRBJ1-6 | TRBV7-9 | once
TGTGCCAGCAGTCTAAAACCTGACAGGGCCTGGGGGGAAGCTTTCTTT | CASSLKPDRAWGEAFF | TRBD1 | TRBJ1-1 | TRBV28 | -
TGTGCCAGCACATACGACAGTTTCAATGAGCAGTTCTTC | CASTYDSFNEQFF | - | TRBJ2-1 | TRBV7-2 | -
TGTGCCACCACGGGGGGTGTGTCTGGCAGGAGAGCAGCCGGGGAGCTGTTTTTT | CATTGGVSGRRAAGELFF | - | TRBJ2-2 | TRBV21-1 | -
TGTGCCAGCATGGGACAGGCGAACACTGAAGCTTTCTTT | CASMGQANTEAFF | TRBD1 | TRBJ1-1 | TRBV6-1 | -
TGTGCCAGCAGCTTAGACCTACTAGCGGGGGCTAGACGGGCGCAGTATTTT | CASSLDLLAGARRAQYF | TRBD2 | TRBJ2-3 | TRBV11-3 | -
TGTGCCAGCAGCCAAGAAAGAGGATGGTTCCCCGATGGCTACACCTTC | CASSQERGWFPDGYTF | - | TRBJ1-2 | TRBV14 | -
TGTGCCAGCAGTGACTCAGGGGGGCAGGGGGACTACAATGAGCAGTTCTTC | CASSDSGGQGDYNEQFF | - | TRBJ2-1 | TRBV6-4 | -
TGTGCTAGCAGCCTACTAGATACTAGCACAGATACGCAGTATTTT | CASSLLDTSTDTQYF | - | TRBJ2-3 | TRBV7-7 | once
TGCGCCAGCAGCTGGCCGGGACAGGGTTCCGACACTGAAGCTTTCTTT | CASSWPGQGSDTEAFF | TRBD1 | TRBJ1-1 | TRBV5-1 | -
TGTGCCAGCAGCTTATTAGCTCCCCACCCCCAAGAGACCCAGTACTTC | CASSLLAPHPQETQYF | - | TRBJ2-5 | TRBV11-2 | once
TGCGCCAGCAGCCACGACAGGGCGGGTCAGCCCCAGCATTTT | CASSHDRAGQPQHF | TRBD1 | TRBJ1-5 | TRBV4-1 | few
TGTGCCACCAGCAGGGGACAGGGTGGTTCACCCCTCCACTTT | CATSRGQGGSPLHF | TRBD1 | TRBJ1-6 | TRBV15 | -
TGTGCCACCAGCAGGGGAACAGCGGACACTGAAGCTTTCTTT | CATSRGTADTEAFF | - | TRBJ1-1 | TRBV15 | -
TGTGCCAGCAGTTTTCGAACAGGGGGTTGGAACAATGAGCAGTTCTTC | CASSFRTGGWNNEQFF | TRBD1 | TRBJ2-1 | TRBV27 | -
TGTGCCAGCAGCGTAGAAATCAACTACGAGCAGTACTTC | CASSVEINYEQYF | - | TRBJ2-7 | TRBV9 | -
TGTGCCAGCAGTTTGGGACACTCCGCCGGTGACTACGAGCAGTACTTC | CASSLGHSAGDYEQYF | - | TRBJ2-7 | TRBV6-5 | -
TGTGCCAGCATCGGCCAGGACAGCTACGAGCAGTACTTC | CASIGQDSYEQYF | - | TRBJ2-7 | TRBV5-4 | -
TGTGCCAGCAGTGAAGCGCCAACAGCCAACAATGAGCAGTTCTTC | CASSEAPTANNEQFF | - | TRBJ2-1 | TRBV6-1 | -
TGTGCCAGCCTGACAGGGGTTGGCGGGGAGCTGTTTTTT | CASLTGVGGELFF | TRBD1 | TRBJ2-2 | TRBV11-3 | -
TGTGCCAGTAGTGAAATCCAGAATAGCAATCAGCCCCAGCATTTT | CASSEIQNSNQPQHF | - | TRBJ1-5 | TRBV19 | -
TGTGCCAGCAGCTTAGGATTGGGTTCACTACGCGGGAGGGGCGAGCAGTACTTC | CASSLGLGSLRGRGEQYF | TRBD2 | TRBJ2-7 | TRBV13 | -
TGTGCCAGCAGCCTAGGAGCCGTGGAAAAACTGTTTTTT | CASSLGAVEKLFF | - | TRBJ1-4 | TRBV7-6 | -
TGTGCCAGCAGTGCGTACAGGGGAAGTAACAATGAGCAGTTCTTC | CASSAYRGSNNEQFF | TRBD1 | TRBJ2-1 | TRBV27 | once
TGTGCCAGCAGCTTATTTCAGGGACTAGGGTACGAGCAGTACTTC | CASSLFQGLGYEQYF | TRBD2 | TRBJ2-7 | TRBV7-3 | once
TGTGCCAGCAGCTTGGTAGGGGGCCGAAGCACAGATACGCAGTATTTT | CASSLVGGRSTDTQYF | TRBD1 | TRBJ2-3 | TRBV5-5 | -
TGTGCCAGTGTCTCTCAGGGCATTCAGTACTTC | CASVSQGIQYF | - | TRBJ2-4 | TRBV19 | -
TGTGCCAGCAGCTCTGGAGGGGTGGGCTATGGCTACACCTTC | CASSSGGVGYGYTF | - | TRBJ1-2 | TRBV7-9 | -
TGCGCCAGCAGCCAAGGGTACGGGTCGTCTGAAGCTTTCTTT | CASSQGYGSSEAFF | - | TRBJ1-1 | TRBV4-3 | -
TGTGCCAGCAGTGACGGGGGGGCCACAGATACGCAGTATTTT | CASSDGGATDTQYF | - | TRBJ2-3 | TRBV6-4 | medium-sized
TGTGCCAGCACCCCCTCGGTCGGGGGGTCTGGTGGCTACACCTTC | CASTPSVGGSGGYTF | - | TRBJ1-2 | TRBV27 | -